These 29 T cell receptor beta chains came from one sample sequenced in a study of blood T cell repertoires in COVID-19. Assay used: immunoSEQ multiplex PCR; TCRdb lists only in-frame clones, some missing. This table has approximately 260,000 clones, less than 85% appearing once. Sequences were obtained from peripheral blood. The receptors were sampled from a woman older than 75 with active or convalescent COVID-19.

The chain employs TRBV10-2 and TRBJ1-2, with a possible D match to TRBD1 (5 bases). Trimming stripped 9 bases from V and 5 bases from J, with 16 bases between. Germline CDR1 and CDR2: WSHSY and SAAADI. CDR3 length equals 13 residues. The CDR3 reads CASSKGQEYGYTF. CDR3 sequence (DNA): TGCGCCAGTTCAAAGGGGCAAGAATATGGCTACACCTTC.

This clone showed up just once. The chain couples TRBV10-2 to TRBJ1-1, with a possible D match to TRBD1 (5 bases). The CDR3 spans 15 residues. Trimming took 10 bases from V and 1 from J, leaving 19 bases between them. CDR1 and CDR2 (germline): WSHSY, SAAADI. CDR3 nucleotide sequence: TGCGCCACCCGAGCCCGGCAGGGCACGAACACTGAAGCTTTCTTT. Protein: CATRARQGTNTEAFF.

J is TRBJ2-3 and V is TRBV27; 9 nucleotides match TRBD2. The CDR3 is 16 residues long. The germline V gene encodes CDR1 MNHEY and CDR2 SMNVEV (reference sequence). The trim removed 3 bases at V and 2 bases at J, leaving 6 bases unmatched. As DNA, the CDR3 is TGTGCCAGCAGTTTGGCGGCGGGAGGGCTCACAGATACGCAGTATTTT. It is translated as CASSLAAGGLTDTQYF.

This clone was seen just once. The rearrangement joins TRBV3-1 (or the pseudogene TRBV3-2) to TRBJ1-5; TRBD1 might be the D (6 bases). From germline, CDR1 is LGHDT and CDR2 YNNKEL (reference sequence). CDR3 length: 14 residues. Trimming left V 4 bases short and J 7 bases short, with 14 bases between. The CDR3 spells CASSPTGAFQPQHF. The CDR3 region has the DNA TGTGCCAGCAGCCCGACAGGCGCCTTCCAGCCCCAGCATTTT.

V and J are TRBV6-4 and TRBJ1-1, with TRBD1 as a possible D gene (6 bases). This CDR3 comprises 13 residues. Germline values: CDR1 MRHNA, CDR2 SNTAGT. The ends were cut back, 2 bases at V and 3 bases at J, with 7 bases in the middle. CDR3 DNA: TGTGCCAGCAGTGACACAGGGCACACTGAAGCTTTCTTT. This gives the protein CASSDTGHTEAFF.

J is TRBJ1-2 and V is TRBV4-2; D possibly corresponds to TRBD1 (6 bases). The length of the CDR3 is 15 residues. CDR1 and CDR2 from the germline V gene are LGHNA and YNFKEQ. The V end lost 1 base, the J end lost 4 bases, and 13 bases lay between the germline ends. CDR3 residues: CASSQAGGLSYGYTF. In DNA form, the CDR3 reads TGTGCCAGCAGCCAAGCGGGGGGGCTCAGCTATGGCTACACCTTC.

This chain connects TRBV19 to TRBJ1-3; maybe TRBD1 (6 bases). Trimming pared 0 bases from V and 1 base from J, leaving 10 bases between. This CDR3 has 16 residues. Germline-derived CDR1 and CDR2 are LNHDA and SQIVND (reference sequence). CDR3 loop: CASSIDLQGSGNTIYF. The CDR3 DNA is TGTGCCAGTAGTATAGATCTTCAGGGGTCTGGAAACACCATATATTTT.

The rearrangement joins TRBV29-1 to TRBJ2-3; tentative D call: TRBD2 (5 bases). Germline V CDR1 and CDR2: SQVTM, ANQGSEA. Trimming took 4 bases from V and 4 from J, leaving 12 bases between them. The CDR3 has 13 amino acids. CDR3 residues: CSVGGRAADTQYF. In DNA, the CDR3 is TGCAGCGTTGGAGGGAGAGCAGCAGATACGCAGTATTTT.

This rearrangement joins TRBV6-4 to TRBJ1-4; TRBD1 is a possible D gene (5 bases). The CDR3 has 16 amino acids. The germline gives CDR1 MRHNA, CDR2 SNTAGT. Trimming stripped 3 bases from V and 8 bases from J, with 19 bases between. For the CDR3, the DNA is TGTGCCAGCAGTGAAGGAGGACATTTTGGGGGGGAAAAACTGTTTTTT. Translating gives CASSEGGHFGGEKLFF.

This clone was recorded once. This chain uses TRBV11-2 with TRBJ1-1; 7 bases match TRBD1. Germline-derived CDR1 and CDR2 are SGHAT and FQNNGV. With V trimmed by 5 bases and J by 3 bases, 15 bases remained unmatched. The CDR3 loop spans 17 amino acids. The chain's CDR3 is CASSILYGRGLDTEAFF. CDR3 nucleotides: TGTGCCAGCAGCATACTATACGGGAGGGGGCTTGACACTGAAGCTTTCTTT.

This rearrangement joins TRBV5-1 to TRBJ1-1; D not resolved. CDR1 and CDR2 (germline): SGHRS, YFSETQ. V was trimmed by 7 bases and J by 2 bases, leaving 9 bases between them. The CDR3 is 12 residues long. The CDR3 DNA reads TGCGCCAGCGGGCAGCCAAACACTGAAGCTTTCTTT. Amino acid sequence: CASGQPNTEAFF.

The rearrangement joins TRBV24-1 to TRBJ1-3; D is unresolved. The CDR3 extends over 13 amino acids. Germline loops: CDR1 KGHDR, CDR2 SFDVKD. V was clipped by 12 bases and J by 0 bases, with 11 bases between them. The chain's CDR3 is CASGVHSGNTIYF. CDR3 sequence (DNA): TGTGCCTCTGGAGTACACTCTGGAAACACCATATATTTT.

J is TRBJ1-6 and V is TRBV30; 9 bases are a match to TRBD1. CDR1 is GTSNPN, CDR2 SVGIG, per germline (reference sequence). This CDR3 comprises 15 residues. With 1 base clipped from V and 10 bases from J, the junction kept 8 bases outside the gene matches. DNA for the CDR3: TGTGCCTGGAGTGCAGCCGGGACAGGGTTGTCACCCCTCCACTTT. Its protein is CAWSAAGTGLSPLHF.

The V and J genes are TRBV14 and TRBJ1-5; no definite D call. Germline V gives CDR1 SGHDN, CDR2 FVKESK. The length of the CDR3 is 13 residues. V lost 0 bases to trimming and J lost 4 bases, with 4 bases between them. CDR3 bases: TGTGCCAGCAGCCAAGACCATAATCAGCCCCAGCATTTT. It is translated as CASSQDHNQPQHF.

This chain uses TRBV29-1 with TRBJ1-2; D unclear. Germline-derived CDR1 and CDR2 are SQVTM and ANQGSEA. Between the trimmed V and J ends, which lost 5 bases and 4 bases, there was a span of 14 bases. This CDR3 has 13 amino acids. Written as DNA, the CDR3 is TGCAGCGTTCAAAATACGGGAACCTATGGCTACACCTTC. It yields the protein CSVQNTGTYGYTF. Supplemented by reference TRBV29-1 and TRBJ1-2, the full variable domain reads SAVISQKPSRDICQRGTSLTIQCQVDSQVTMMFWYRQQPGQSLTLIATANQGSEATYESGFVIDKFPISRPNLTFSTLTVSNMSPEDSSIYLCSVQNTGTYGYTFGSGTRLTVV.

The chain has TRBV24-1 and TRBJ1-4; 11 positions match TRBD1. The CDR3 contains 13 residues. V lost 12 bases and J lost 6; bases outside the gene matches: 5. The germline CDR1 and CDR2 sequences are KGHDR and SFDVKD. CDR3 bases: TGTGCCGCCGGGGACAGGGGGGATGAAAAACTGTTTTTT. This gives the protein CAAGDRGDEKLFF.

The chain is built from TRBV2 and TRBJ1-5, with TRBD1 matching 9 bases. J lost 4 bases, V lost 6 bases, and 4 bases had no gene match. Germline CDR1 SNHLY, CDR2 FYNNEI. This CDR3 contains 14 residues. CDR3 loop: CASSMTGGNQPQHF. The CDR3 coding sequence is TGTGCCAGCAGCATGACAGGGGGGAATCAGCCCCAGCATTTT.

CDR3 nucleotide sequence: TGTGCCAGCAGTTTCCGCCCCCACAGGATTTCCTACGAGCAGTACTTC. Its protein product is CASSFRPHRISYEQYF. V gene TRBV28 combines with J gene TRBJ2-7; D is perhaps TRBD1 (5 bases). Germline V CDR1 and CDR2: MDHEN, SYDVKM. CDR3 size: 16 residues. V gave up 3 bases and J gave up 1 base, with 16 bases separating them.

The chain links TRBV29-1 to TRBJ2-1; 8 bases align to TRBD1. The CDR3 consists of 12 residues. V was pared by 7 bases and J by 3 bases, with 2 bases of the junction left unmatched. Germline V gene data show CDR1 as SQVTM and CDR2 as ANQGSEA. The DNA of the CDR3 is TGCAGCGCGGACAGGGACTACAATGAGCAGTTCTTC. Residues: CSADRDYNEQFF.

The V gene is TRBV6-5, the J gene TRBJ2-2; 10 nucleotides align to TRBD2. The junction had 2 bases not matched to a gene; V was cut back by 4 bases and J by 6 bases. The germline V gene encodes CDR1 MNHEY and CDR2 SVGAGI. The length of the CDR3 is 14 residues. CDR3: CASSWGLASGELFF. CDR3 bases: TGTGCCAGCAGTTGGGGACTAGCGTCCGGGGAGCTGTTTTTT.

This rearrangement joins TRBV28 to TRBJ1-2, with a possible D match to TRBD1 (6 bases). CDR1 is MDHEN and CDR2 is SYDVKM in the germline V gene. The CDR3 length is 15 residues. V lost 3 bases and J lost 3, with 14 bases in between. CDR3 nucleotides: TGTGCCAGCAGTTTGGAGGGGGGGGCTTACTATGGCTACACCTTC. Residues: CASSLEGGAYYGYTF.

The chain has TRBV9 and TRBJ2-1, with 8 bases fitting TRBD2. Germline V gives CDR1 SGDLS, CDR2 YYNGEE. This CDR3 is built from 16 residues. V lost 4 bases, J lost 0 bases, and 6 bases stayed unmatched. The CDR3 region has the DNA TGTGCCAGCAGCCTTAGCGGGGCGAGCTCCTACAATGAGCAGTTCTTC. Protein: CASSLSGASSYNEQFF.

The CDR3: CASSLTLAESTDTQYF. As DNA, the CDR3 is TGTGCCAGCAGCTTAACCCTAGCGGAGAGCACAGATACGCAGTATTTT. The chain employs TRBV11-1 and TRBJ2-3; 7 bases are a match to TRBD2. Per the germline V gene, CDR1 is SGHAT and CDR2 is FQDESV (reference sequence). The CDR3 runs to 16 residues. The V gene end was trimmed by 2 bases and the J gene end by 0 bases; junction bases not matched to a gene: 5.

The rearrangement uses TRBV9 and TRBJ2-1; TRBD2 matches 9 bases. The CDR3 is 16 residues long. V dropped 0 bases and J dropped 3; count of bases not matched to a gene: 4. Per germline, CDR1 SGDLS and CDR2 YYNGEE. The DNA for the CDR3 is TGTGCCAGCAGCGTAGCAGCGGGGGGTTTCTACAATGAGCAGTTCTTC. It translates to CASSVAAGGFYNEQFF.

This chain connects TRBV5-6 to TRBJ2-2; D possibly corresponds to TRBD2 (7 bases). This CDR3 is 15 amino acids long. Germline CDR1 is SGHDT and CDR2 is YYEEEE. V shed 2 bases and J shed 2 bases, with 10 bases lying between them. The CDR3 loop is CASSFGGLNTGELFF. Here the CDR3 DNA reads TGTGCCAGCAGCTTCGGGGGGCTCAACACCGGGGAGCTGTTTTTT.

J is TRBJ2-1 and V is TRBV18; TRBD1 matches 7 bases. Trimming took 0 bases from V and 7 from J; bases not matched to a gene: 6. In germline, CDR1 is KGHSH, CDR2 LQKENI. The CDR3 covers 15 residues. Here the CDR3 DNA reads TGTGCCAGCTCACCACCGAGGGGGCTGGTGAATGAGCAGTTCTTC. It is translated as CASSPPRGLVNEQFF.

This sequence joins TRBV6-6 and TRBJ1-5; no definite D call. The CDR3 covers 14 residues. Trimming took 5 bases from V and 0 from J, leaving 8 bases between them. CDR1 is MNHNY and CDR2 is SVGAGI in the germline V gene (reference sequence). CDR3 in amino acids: CASSRSGSNQPQHF. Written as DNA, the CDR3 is TGTGCCAGCAGTCGGTCGGGTAGCAATCAGCCCCAGCATTTT.

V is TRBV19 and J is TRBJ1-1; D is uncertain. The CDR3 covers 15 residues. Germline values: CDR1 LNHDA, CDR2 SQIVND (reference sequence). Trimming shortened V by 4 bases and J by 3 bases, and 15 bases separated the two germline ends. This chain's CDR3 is CASSTGGNTYTEAFF. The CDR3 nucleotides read TGTGCCAGTAGTACGGGCGGGAATACTTACACTGAAGCTTTCTTT.

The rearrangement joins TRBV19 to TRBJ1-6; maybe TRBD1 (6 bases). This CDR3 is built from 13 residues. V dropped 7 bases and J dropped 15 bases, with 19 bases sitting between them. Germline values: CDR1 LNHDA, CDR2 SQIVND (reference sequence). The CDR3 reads CASTPTTGGVLHF. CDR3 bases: TGTGCCAGTACGCCGACGACAGGTGGAGTCCTCCACTTT.